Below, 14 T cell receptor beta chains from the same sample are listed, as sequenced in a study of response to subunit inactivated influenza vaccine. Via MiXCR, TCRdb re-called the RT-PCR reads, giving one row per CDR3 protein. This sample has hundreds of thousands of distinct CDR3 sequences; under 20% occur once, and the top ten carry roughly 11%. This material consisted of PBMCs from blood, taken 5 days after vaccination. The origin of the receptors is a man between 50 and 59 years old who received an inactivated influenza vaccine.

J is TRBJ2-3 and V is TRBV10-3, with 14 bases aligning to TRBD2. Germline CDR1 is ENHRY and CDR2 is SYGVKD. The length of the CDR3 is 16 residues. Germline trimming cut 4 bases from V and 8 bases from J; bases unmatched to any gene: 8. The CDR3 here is CAISAGLAGAGGTQYF. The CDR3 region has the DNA TGTGCCATCAGTGCGGGACTAGCGGGGGCCGGGGGTACGCAGTATTTT.

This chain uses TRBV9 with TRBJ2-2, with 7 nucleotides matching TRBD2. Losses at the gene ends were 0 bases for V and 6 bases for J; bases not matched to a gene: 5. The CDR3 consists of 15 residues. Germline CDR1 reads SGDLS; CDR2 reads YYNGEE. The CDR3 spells CASSVATSFPGELFF. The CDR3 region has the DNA TGTGCCAGCAGCGTAGCGACTAGCTTCCCCGGGGAGCTGTTTTTT.

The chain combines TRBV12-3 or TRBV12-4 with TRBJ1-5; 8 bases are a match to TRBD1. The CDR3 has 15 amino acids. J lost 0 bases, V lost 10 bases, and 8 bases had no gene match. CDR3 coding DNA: TGTGCCACCTCTACAGGGGGGACTAGCAATCAGCCCCAGCATTTT. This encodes CATSTGGTSNQPQHF.

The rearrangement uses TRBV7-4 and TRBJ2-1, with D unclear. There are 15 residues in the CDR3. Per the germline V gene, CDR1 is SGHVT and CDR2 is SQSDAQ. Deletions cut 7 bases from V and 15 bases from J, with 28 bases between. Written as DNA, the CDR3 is TGTGCCAGCACCGATTTCGACAACTTGCAGCCTTTCCCGTTCTTC. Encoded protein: CASTDFDNLQPFPFF.

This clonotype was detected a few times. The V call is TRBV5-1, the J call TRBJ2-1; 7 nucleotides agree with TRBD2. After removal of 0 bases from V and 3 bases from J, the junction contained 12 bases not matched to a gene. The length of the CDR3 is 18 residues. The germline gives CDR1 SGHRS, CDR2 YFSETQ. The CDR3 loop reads CASSLAEGRERLYNEQFF. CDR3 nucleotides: TGCGCCAGCAGCTTGGCCGAGGGGCGGGAGAGACTCTACAATGAGCAGTTCTTC.

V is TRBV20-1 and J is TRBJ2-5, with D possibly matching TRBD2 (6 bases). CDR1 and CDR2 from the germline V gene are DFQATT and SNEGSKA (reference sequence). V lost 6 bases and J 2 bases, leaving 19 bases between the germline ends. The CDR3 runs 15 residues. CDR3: CSAHLAGRLQETQYF. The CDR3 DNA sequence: TGCAGTGCCCACCTGGCGGGGAGACTACAAGAGACCCAGTACTTC.

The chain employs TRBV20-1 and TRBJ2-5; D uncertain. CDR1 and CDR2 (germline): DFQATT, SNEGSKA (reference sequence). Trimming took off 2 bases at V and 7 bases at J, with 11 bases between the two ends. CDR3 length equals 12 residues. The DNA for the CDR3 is TGCAGTGCTAGATTGGTAGCCGGGACCCAGTACTTC. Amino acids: CSARLVAGTQYF.

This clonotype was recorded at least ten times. CDR3 DNA sequence: TGTGCCAGCAGCTCTGGTAGCGGGAGTTACGAGCAGTACTTC. Translation: CASSSGSGSYEQYF. The chain carries TRBV7-9 and TRBJ2-7; 9 positions match TRBD2. Germline values: CDR1 SEHNR, CDR2 FQNEAQ (reference sequence). Trimming removed 4 bases from V and 4 bases from J; junction bases left unmatched: 5. The CDR3 sequence is 14 residues long.

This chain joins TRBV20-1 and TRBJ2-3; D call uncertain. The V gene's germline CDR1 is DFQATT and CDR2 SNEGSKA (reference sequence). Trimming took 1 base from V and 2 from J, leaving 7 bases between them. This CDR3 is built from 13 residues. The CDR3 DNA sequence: TGCAGTGCTAGAGGAGGTTCCACAGATACGCAGTATTTT. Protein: CSARGGSTDTQYF.

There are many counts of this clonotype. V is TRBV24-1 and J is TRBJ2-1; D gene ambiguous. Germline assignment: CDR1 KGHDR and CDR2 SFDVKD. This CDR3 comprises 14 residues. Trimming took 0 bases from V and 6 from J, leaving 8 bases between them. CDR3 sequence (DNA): TGTGCCACCAGTGATTTGGGGGTAGGCAATGAGCAGTTCTTC. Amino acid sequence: CATSDLGVGNEQFF.

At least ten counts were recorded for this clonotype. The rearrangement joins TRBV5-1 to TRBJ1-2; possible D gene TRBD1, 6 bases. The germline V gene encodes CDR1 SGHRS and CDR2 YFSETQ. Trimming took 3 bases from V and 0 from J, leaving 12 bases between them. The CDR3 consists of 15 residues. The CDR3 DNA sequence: TGCGCCAGCAGCTCTGGAGGGGGAGCTAACTATGGCTACACCTTC. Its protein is CASSSGGGANYGYTF. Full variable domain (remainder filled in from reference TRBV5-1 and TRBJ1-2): KAGVTQTPRYLIKTRGQQVTLSCSPISGHRSVSWYQQTPGQGLQFLFEYFSETQRNKGNFPGRFSGRQFSNSRSEMNVSTLELGDSALYLCASSSGGGANYGYTFGSGTRLTVV.

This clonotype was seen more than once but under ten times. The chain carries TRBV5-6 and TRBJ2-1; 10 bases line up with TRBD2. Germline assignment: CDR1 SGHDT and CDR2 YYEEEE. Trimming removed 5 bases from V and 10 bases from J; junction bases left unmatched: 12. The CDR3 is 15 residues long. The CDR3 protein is CASRRTSGFGSEQFF. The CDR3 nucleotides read TGTGCCAGCAGACGGACTAGCGGTTTTGGATCGGAGCAGTTCTTC.

DNA of the CDR3: TGTGCCAGCAGCTTAACCGGGACTTCGGAGACCCAGTACTTC. Translated: CASSLTGTSETQYF. The J gene is TRBJ2-5, the V gene TRBV7-8; possibly TRBD2 for D (6 bases). Germline loops: CDR1 SGHVS, CDR2 FQNEAQ. The CDR3 consists of 14 residues. Trimming stripped 2 bases from V and 5 bases from J, with 12 bases between.

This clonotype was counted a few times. CDR3 loop: CASSWRTGVLHNEQFF. The CDR3 DNA follows: TGTGCCAGCAGCTGGAGGACAGGAGTTCTTCACAATGAGCAGTTCTTC. The genes are TRBV7-2 and TRBJ2-1; 7 bases are shared with TRBD1. This CDR3 is built from 16 residues. Germline CDR1 reads SGHTA; CDR2 reads FQGNSA. V trimming: 4 bases; J trimming: 5 bases; junction bases outside the gene matches: 11.